This T cell receptor beta chain was retrieved from a study of blood T cell repertoires in COVID-19. Study information: Specimens from acute and convalescent COVID-19 originated in the United States, Italy and Spain. Sources were T cells, B-cell-depleted T cells, or PBMCs; the material itself was cDNA or gDNA.

How the authors handled the data: From reference gene primer amplification, estimates of nucleated cell counts were derived. The repertoire was sequenced with immunoSEQ multiplex PCR; TCRdb's copy has only in-frame clones and lacks some. Clone size and V and J calls were adopted from that table, with D and trimming inferred from the DNA. The sample contains 70,000 to 90,000 clones, 70% to 80% of which appear only once. V was pared by 2 bases and J by 5 bases, with 11 bases between. This CDR3 is 14 amino acids long. Germline-derived CDR1 and CDR2 are MNHNY and SVGAGI (reference sequence). This clone was found a few times.

Material for sequencing was peripheral blood. The clonotype was recovered from a human donor in a cohort sampled during active COVID-19. This chain links TRBV6-6 with TRBJ2-3, with D maybe TRBD1 (5 bases). CDR3 bases: TGTGCCAGCAGTTACACCCCTCAGGGAGATACGCAGTATTTT. It is translated as CASSYTPQGDTQYF.